This TCR beta chain emerged from a study of CD8 T cells in Susac syndrome. Reverse transcription used about 0.5 to 1 ug RNA and random hexamers. Across 54 Vbeta and 13 Jbeta, TCR beta CDR3 was amplified with immunoSEQ multiplex PCR. TCRdb used MiXCR to reprocess the immunoSEQ multiplex PCR reads, holding one entry per CDR3 protein. The table shows 100,000 to 150,000 distinct CDR3 sequences, with about 94% occurring only once. TCR beta sequencing was performed on blood CD8+ and CD4+ T cells. Sequenced input: CD4+ T cells from PBMCs. This TCR came from a human donor in good health.

The CDR3 reads CASSEAPAGDQPQHF. The DNA for the CDR3 is TGTGCCAGCAGTGAAGCCCCGGCAGGGGATCAGCCCCAGCATTTT. This rearrangement joins TRBV6-1 to TRBJ1-5; D may be TRBD1 (6 bases). With 0 bases removed from V and 5 bases from J, the gap between germline ends came to 11 bases. The CDR3 has 15 amino acids. Germline V gives CDR1 MNHNS, CDR2 SASEGT.